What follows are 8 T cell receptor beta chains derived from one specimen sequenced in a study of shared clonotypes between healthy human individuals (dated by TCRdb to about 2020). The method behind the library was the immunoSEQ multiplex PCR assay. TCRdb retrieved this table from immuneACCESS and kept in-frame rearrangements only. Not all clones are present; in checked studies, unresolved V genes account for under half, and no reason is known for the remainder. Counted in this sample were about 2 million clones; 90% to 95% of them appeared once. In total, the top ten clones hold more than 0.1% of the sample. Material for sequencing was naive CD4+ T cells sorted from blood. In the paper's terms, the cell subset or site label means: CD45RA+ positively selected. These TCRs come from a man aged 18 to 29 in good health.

The DNA for the CDR3 is TGTGCCAGCAGCTTAGGGGGCCGGCCTCAGCCCCAGCATTTT. This sequence encodes CASSLGGRPQPQHF. The V and J genes are TRBV7-9 and TRBJ1-5; TRBD1 might be the D (5 bases). This CDR3 is built from 14 residues. Per germline, CDR1 SEHNR and CDR2 FQNEAQ (reference sequence). With 1 base removed from V and 6 bases from J, the gap between germline ends came to 10 bases.

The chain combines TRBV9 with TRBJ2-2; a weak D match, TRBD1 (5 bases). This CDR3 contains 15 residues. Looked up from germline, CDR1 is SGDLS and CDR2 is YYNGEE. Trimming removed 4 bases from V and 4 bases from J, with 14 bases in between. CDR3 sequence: CASSPWGPGTGELFF. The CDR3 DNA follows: TGTGCCAGCAGCCCCTGGGGCCCGGGCACCGGGGAGCTGTTTTTT. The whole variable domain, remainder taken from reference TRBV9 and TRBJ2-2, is DSGVTQTPKHLITATGQRVTLRCSPRSGDLSVYWYQQSLDQGLQFLIQYYNGEERAKGNILERFSAQQFPDLHSELNLSSLELGDSALYFCASSPWGPGTGELFFGEGSRLTVL.

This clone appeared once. The CDR3 DNA follows: TGTGCCAGCTCTTCCGGGACAGGGTCGACTGAAGCTTTCTTT. As protein: CASSSGTGSTEAFF. This chain connects TRBV18 to TRBJ1-1; 9 bases match TRBD1. Germline V gene sequence: CDR1 KGHSH, CDR2 LQKENI. Trimming at V came to 6 bases and at J to 5 bases, leaving 7 bases not matched to a gene. The CDR3 has 14 amino acids.

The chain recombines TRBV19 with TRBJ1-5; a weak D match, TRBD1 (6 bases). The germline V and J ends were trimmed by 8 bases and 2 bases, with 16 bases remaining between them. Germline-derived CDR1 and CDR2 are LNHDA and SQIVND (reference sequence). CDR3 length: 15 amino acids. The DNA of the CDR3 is TGTGCCAGTGGCGGAGAGGGGGGCGGCAATCAGCCCCAGCATTTT. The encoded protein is CASGGEGGGNQPQHF.

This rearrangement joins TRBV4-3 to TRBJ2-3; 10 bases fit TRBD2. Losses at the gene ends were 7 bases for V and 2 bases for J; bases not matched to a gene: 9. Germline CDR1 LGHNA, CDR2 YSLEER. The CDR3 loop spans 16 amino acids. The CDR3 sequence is CASNTQLAGHTDTQYF. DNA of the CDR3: TGCGCCAGCAACACCCAACTAGCGGGGCACACAGATACGCAGTATTTT.

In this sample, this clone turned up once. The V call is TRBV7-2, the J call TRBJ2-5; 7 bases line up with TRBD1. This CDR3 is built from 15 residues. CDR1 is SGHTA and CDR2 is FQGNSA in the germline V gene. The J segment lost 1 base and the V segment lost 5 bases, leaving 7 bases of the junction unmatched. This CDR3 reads CASSPSGQAQETQYF. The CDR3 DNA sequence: TGTGCCAGCAGCCCGAGTGGACAGGCCCAAGAGACCCAGTACTTC.

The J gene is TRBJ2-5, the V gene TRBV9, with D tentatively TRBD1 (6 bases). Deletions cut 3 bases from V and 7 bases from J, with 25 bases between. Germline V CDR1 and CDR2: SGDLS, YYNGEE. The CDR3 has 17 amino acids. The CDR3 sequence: CASSAPNTGWAEGTQYF. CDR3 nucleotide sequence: TGTGCCAGCAGCGCACCGAACACAGGGTGGGCCGAAGGGACCCAGTACTTC.

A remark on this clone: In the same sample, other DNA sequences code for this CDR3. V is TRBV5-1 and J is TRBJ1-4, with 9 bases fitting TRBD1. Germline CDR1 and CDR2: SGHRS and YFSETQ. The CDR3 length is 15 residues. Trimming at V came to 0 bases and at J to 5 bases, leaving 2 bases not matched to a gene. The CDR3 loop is CASSLAGQGNEKLFF. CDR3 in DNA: TGCGCCAGCAGCTTGGCGGGACAGGGAAATGAAAAACTGTTTTTT.